This record looks at one T cell receptor beta chain sequence and its context. Its antigen remains unknown. These data are taken from a study of T cells in Graves' hyperthyroidism and ophthalmopathy. Broader study findings: In blood, most of the thyroid clonotypes expanded above 0.001 were also present. By a 13 V-J model, ophthalmopathy was set apart from stable hyperthyroidism.

Amplified TCR beta CDR3 regions derived from RNA transcripts. TCR CDR3 regions were first amplified by RT-PCR with HTBI primers. Using its own MiXCR run on the multiplex PCR reads, TCRdb lists one record per CDR3 protein. The table records about 660,000 distinct CDR3 sequences, 40% to 55% of them present only once. The CDR3 sequence is 15 residues long. V trimming: 5 bases; J trimming: 2 bases; junction bases outside the gene matches: 8. From germline, CDR1 is SEHNR and CDR2 FQNEAQ (reference sequence). Patients were excluded for uncontrolled infection, other autoimmune disease, pregnancy or lactation. Each diagnosis was grounded in clinical symptoms, serum thyroxine and TRAb, thyroid ultrasound, and orbital computed tomography.

The sequenced sample was peripheral blood or thyroid tissue (not recorded which). The V call is TRBV7-9, the J call TRBJ2-7, with 8 bases matching TRBD1. This TCR was recovered from an adult man with Graves' disease, either hyperthyroidism or ophthalmopathy (not recorded which). The CDR3 loop is CASSLSGGATYEQYF. DNA of the CDR3: TGTGCCAGCAGCCTTTCAGGGGGCGCGACCTACGAGCAGTACTTC. Based on the CDR3 plus reference TRBV7-9 and TRBJ2-7, the full variable domain is DTGVSQNPRHKITKRGQNVTFRCDPISEHNRLYWYRQTLGQGPEFLTYFQNEAQLEKSRLLSDRFSAERPKGSFSTLEIQRTEQGDSAMYLCASSLSGGATYEQYFGPGTRLTVT.